This T cell receptor (beta chain) appears in the sequencing data of a study of blood T cell repertoires in COVID-19. Study context: Samples came from the United States, Italy and Spain, spanning acute and convalescent COVID-19.

The sample holds one count of this clone. Ages ranged from roughly 18 to 100 years, with residence in fewer than 25 US areas. Recovered status applied to Cohort 3 donors who had two consecutive negative PCRs. It also applied to those with clearance or with symptom resolution. Generated by immunoSEQ multiplex PCR, the TCRdb table keeps only in-frame clones and is missing some. The top ten hold roughly 17% of the sample, which has about 190,000 clones, approximately 80% seen once. CDR1 is MGHRA and CDR2 is YSYEKL in the germline V gene. The V and J ends lost 0 bases and 0 bases respectively, with 8 bases between them. There are 16 residues in the CDR3.

This sequence originates from a woman aged 45-60 years who had recovered from COVID-19. The sample taken for sequencing was PBMCs or T cells enriched from blood (not recorded which). J is TRBJ1-4 and V is TRBV4-1, with unresolved D. Written as DNA, the CDR3 is TGCGCCAGCAGCCAAGATTTTTTATCAACTAATGAAAAACTGTTTTTT. Protein sequence: CASSQDFLSTNEKLFF.